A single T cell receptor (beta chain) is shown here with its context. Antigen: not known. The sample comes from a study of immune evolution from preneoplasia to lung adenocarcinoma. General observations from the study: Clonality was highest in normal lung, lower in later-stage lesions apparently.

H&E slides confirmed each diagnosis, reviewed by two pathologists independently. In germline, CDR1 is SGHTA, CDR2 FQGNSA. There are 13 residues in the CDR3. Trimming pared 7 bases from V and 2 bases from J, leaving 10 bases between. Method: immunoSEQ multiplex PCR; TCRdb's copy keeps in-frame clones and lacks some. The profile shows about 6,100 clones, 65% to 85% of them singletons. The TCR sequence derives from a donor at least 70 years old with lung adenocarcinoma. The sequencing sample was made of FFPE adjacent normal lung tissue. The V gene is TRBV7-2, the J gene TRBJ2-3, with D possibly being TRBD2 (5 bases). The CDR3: CASNPGNTDTQYF. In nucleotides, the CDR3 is TGTGCCAGCAATCCGGGGAACACAGATACGCAGTATTTT.